One sample yielded the 11 T cell receptor beta chains listed below, sequenced in a study of cytomegalovirus exposure and HLA in healthy donors. Some clones are missing from TCRdb's copy, which holds only in-frame ones; the method was immunoSEQ multiplex PCR. The table records about 160,000 clones, 85% to 90% of them present only once. Sequences were obtained from PBMCs. Every receptor here comes from a woman under 30 in good health and CMV-seropositive.

In this sample, this clone turned up once. The chain uses TRBV29-1 and TRBJ1-1, with D unresolved. Trimming shortened V by 3 bases and J by 0 bases, and 11 bases separated the two germline ends. CDR1 is SQVTM, CDR2 ANQGSEA, per germline. This CDR3 region has 14 residues. The CDR3 loop reads CSVDWQVMNTEAFF. CDR3 sequence (DNA): TGCAGCGTTGATTGGCAGGTGATGAACACTGAAGCTTTCTTT.

The rearrangement uses TRBV7-8 and TRBJ2-1, with TRBD2 matching 10 bases. Germline values: CDR1 SGHVS, CDR2 FQNEAQ. This CDR3 region has 14 residues. V trimming: 9 bases; J trimming: 2 bases; junction bases outside the gene matches: 4. CDR3 residues: CASVTSGAYNEQFF. Written as DNA, the CDR3 is TGTGCCAGTGTTACTAGCGGGGCCTACAATGAGCAGTTCTTC.

The chain recombines TRBV19 with TRBJ1-2, with 9 bases aligning to TRBD1. This CDR3 spans 18 amino acids. The V segment lost 4 bases and the J segment 0 bases; nucleotides outside the gene matches: 12. Germline CDR1 LNHDA, CDR2 SQIVND (reference sequence). CDR3 loop: CASSTLGQGFGSNYGYTF. The CDR3 nucleotides read TGTGCCAGTAGTACACTCGGACAGGGGTTTGGTTCTAACTATGGCTACACCTTC.

The genes are TRBV9 and TRBJ2-6; D unresolved. The CDR3 has 14 amino acids. V lost 7 bases, J lost 1 base, and 9 bases lay in between. Germline V CDR1 and CDR2: SGDLS, YYNGEE. The CDR3 bases are TGTGCCAGCTCGCGCGCGTCTGGGGCCAACGTCCTGACTTTC. Its translation: CASSRASGANVLTF.

V and J are TRBV28 and TRBJ1-2; 7 bases fit TRBD1. Germline V gene lookup returns CDR1 MDHEN and CDR2 SYDVKM. The J segment lost 2 bases and the V segment lost 7 bases, leaving 1 base of the junction unmatched. The CDR3 sequence is 12 residues long. CDR3 in amino acids: CASMGQNYGYTF. DNA of the CDR3: TGTGCCAGCATGGGACAGAACTATGGCTACACCTTC.

This clone was detected a few times. The chain is built from TRBV28 and TRBJ1-2, with D possibly being TRBD1 (6 bases). Germline V gene data show CDR1 as MDHEN and CDR2 as SYDVKM. CDR3 length: 14 amino acids. Trimming stripped 6 bases from V and 4 bases from J, with 15 bases between. The CDR3 sequence is CASSRLRDTYGYTF. CDR3 nucleotides: TGTGCCAGCAGCCGACTCCGGGACACCTATGGCTACACCTTC.

The chain employs TRBV28 and TRBJ2-6, with D maybe TRBD1 (6 bases). The CDR3 runs to 20 residues. With 3 bases removed from V and 0 bases from J, the gap between germline ends came to 21 bases. Germline CDR1 reads MDHEN; CDR2 reads SYDVKM. CDR3 sequence: CASSFSVLKQGPSGANVLTF. The CDR3 bases are TGTGCCAGCAGTTTTAGTGTCCTAAAACAGGGCCCCTCTGGGGCCAACGTCCTGACTTTC. The variable domain in full, completed from reference TRBV28 and TRBJ2-6, reads DVKVTQSSRYLVKRTGEKVFLECVQDMDHENMFWYRQDPGLGLRLIYFSYDVKMKEKGDIPEGYSVSREKKERFSLILESASTNQTSMYLCASSFSVLKQGPSGANVLTFGAGSRLTVL.

The rearrangement uses TRBV7-2 and TRBJ2-7, with TRBD2 identical over 13 bases. The CDR3 length is 16 residues. CDR1 and CDR2 (germline): SGHTA, FQGNSA. V trimming: 7 bases; J trimming: 6 bases; junction bases outside the gene matches: 12. CDR3 residues: CASTYLPGTSGTEQYF. DNA of the CDR3: TGTGCCAGCACCTACCTTCCCGGGACTAGCGGGACCGAGCAGTACTTC.

The CDR3, as DNA: TGCAGCGGCCACGTAATGGCTTACAATGAGCAGTTCTTC. Its translation: CSGHVMAYNEQFF. The rearrangement joins TRBV29-1 to TRBJ2-1; D is unresolved. The V end was cut by 7 bases, the J end by 4 bases, with 14 bases between. The CDR3 totals 13 residues. Germline CDR1 and CDR2: SQVTM and ANQGSEA.

This clone was observed many times. V is TRBV6-4 and J is TRBJ2-3; the D gene is possibly TRBD2 (7 bases). The V gene lost 0 bases and the J gene lost 6 bases, with 13 bases spanning the gap. The CDR3 runs 15 residues. Germline V gives CDR1 MRHNA, CDR2 SNTAGT. CDR3 loop: CASSDSAGARDTQYF. CDR3 DNA sequence: TGTGCCAGCAGTGACTCGGCGGGGGCGCGGGATACGCAGTATTTT.

V and J are TRBV4-1 and TRBJ1-4, with D unresolved. The CDR3 loop spans 14 amino acids. V was trimmed by 4 bases and J by 10 bases, leaving 16 bases between them. Germline assignment: CDR1 MGHRA and CDR2 YSYEKL. The CDR3 loop reads CASSPLLRERKLFF. In DNA form, the CDR3 reads TGCGCCAGCAGCCCCCTCTTACGGGAGAGAAAACTGTTTTTT.